This T cell receptor beta chain came from a study of T cell repertoires in cytomegalovirus infection. Via MiXCR, TCRdb re-called the reads, giving one row per CDR3 protein. The table lists 150,000 to 200,000 distinct CDR3 sequences, about 15% of them singletons, with around 27% in the top ten. This CDR3 is built from 13 residues. The V gene's germline CDR1 is MNHEY and CDR2 SVGEGT. Trimming took off 0 bases at V and 13 bases at J, with 13 bases between the two ends. This clonotype was counted at least ten times. This chain links TRBV6-2 or TRBV6-3 with TRBJ2-1; D remains ambiguous. Sequences were obtained from PBMCs. The clonotype was recovered from a human donor in good health (CMV status not recorded). Some clones in this sample may be carry-over from other donors' samples. The CDR3 DNA sequence: TGTGCCAGCAGTTACTCGGGCTCACGGACCCAGTTCTTC. Amino acids: CASSYSGSRTQFF.